What follows are 7 T cell receptor beta chains derived from one specimen sequenced in a study of T cell responses to AZD1222 COVID-19 vaccine. The assay was immunoSEQ multiplex PCR, and TCRdb's table has in-frame clones only and misses some. This table holds about 93,000 clones, approximately 89% found once. The specimen was peripheral blood, collected on day 0 of MenACWY control vaccination. The receptors come from an adult in good health.

The V call is TRBV7-9, the J call TRBJ1-2; D possibly corresponds to TRBD1 (6 bases). Trimming left V 5 bases short and J 6 bases short, with 19 bases between. Germline CDR1 and CDR2: SEHNR and FQNEAQ (reference sequence). This CDR3 has 15 residues. CDR3 in DNA: TGTGCCAGCAGCAAAGCAGGGGAGTTGGAGGATGGCTACACCTTC. This gives the protein CASSKAGELEDGYTF.

J is TRBJ2-5 and V is TRBV19; D is possibly TRBD1 (6 bases). CDR1 and CDR2 (germline): LNHDA, SQIVND (reference sequence). The CDR3 is made up of 16 amino acids. Trimming removed 5 bases from V and 4 bases from J, with 20 bases in between. The CDR3 reads CASSVDSSPLVETQYF. The CDR3 nucleotides read TGTGCCAGTAGTGTGGACAGCAGCCCACTCGTAGAGACCCAGTACTTC.

The V gene is TRBV4-3, the J gene TRBJ1-1; the D gene is possibly TRBD1 (5 bases). Between the trimmed V and J ends, which lost 2 bases and 4 bases, there was a span of 11 bases. The CDR3 consists of 14 residues. Germline-derived CDR1 and CDR2 are LGHNA and YSLEER. CDR3 sequence (DNA): TGCGCCAGCAGCCAATCAGGGAGATCCACTGAAGCTTTCTTT. Translation gives CASSQSGRSTEAFF.

The chain uses TRBV4-3 and TRBJ1-2, with 8 positions matching TRBD1. Germline V gene data show CDR1 as LGHNA and CDR2 as YSLEER. V lost 1 base to trimming and J lost 0 bases; unmatched junction nucleotides: 7. This CDR3 is built from 17 residues. The CDR3 DNA reads TGCGCCAGCAGCCAAGCCCAGGGGGCCTTTACTAACTATGGCTACACCTTC. Residues: CASSQAQGAFTNYGYTF.

The count of this clone is one. The chain joins TRBV30 to TRBJ1-1; D not resolved. The CDR3 has 16 amino acids. V was pared by 2 bases and J by 3 bases, with 19 bases between. Germline V gene sequence: CDR1 GTSNPN, CDR2 SVGIG (reference sequence). Here the CDR3 reads CAWSRQPAPWDTEAFF. In DNA, the CDR3 is TGTGCCTGGAGTCGGCAGCCCGCTCCCTGGGACACTGAAGCTTTCTTT.

The chain has TRBV29-1 and TRBJ1-5; TRBD1 aligns across 7 bases. J lost 7 bases, V lost 4 bases, and 10 bases had no gene match. CDR3 size: 14 residues. Germline values: CDR1 SQVTM, CDR2 ANQGSEA. CDR3 DNA: TGCAGCGTTGCCGGGACAGATCCGTACCAGCCCCAGCATTTT. Its translation is CSVAGTDPYQPQHF.

This rearrangement joins TRBV7-2 to TRBJ1-1; D is possibly TRBD1 (5 bases). The CDR3 totals 14 residues. V lost 5 bases, J lost 4 bases, and 14 bases lay in between. The germline gives CDR1 SGHTA, CDR2 FQGNSA. This chain's CDR3 is CASSPGTWGTEAFF. The CDR3 DNA reads TGTGCCAGCAGCCCCGGGACCTGGGGCACTGAAGCTTTCTTT.